This T cell receptor beta chain was retrieved from a study of CD8 T cells in ankylosing spondylitis. This clonotype was seen many times. Antigen specificity is unknown. One end of the junction fails to match germline, which may point to a read error. Making use of molecular barcodes, quantitative 5'-RACE generated TCR beta libraries. TCRdb re-analysed the 5' RACE reads in MiXCR, keeping a single row per CDR3 protein. The sample lists some 140,000 distinct CDR3 sequences; roughly 8% were seen once. Whole-study findings and limits: Significant enrichment of disease-linked clones was reportedly seen in matched ankylosing spondylitis synovial fluid. A TCR beta motif of eight highly homologous variants appeared characteristic of ankylosing spondylitis blood.

The V gene's germline CDR1 is SSHAT and CDR2 FNYEAQ (reference sequence). CDR3 length: 14 residues. V is TRBV7-7 and J is TRBJ2-1; weak D call: TRBD2 (5 bases). The TCR was taken from a male donor with ankylosing spondylitis. Sequencing was carried out using synovial fluid, either unsorted or a sorted T cell fraction (not recorded which). CDR3 in amino acids: CASSSGGAYNEQFF. CDR3 nucleotide sequence: TGTGCTAGCAGCTCCGGAGGAGCCTACAATGAGCAGTTCTTC.